This TCR beta chain came from a study of blood T cell repertoires in COVID-19. The overall study: Specimens from acute and convalescent COVID-19 originated in the United States, Italy and Spain. T cells, B-cell-depleted T cells, or PBMCs supplied cDNA or gDNA.

This clone has just one count. Germline values: CDR1 KGHSH, CDR2 LQKENI. The length of the CDR3 is 14 residues. V was cut by 8 bases and J by 4 bases, with 17 bases left in between. Authors' processing steps: For nucleated cells, counts were estimated from reference gene primer amplification. Profiling relied on immunoSEQ multiplex PCR, and the TCRdb table lists in-frame clones only, not all of them. The DNA was the basis for D and trimming; V, J and clone size are from that table. Here the sample spans 120,000 to 150,000 clones, 87% being singletons. The rearrangement links TRBV18 to TRBJ1-2; weak D call: TRBD1 (5 bases). The specimen was peripheral blood. The sequence derives from a man at least 80 years old with acute or convalescent COVID-19. In DNA form, the CDR3 reads TGTGCCAGCCACCCGCGGGGGAGAGGCTATGGCTACACCTTC. It is translated as CASHPRGRGYGYTF.